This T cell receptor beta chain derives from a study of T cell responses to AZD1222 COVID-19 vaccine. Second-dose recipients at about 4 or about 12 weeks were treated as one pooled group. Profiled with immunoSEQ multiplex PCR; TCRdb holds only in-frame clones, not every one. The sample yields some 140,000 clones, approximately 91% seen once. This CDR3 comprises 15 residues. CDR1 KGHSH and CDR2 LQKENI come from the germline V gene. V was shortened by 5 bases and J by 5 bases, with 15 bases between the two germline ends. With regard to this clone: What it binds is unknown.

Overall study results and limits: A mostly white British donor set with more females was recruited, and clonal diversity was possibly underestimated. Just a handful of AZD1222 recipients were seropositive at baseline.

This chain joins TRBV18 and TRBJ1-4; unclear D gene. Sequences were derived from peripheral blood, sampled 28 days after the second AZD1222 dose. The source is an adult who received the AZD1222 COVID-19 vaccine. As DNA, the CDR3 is TGTGCCAGCTCAGCTTCAACGCTCCCAAATGAAAAACTGTTTTTT. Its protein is CASSASTLPNEKLFF. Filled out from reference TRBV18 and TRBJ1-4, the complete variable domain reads NAGVMQNPRHLVRRRGQEARLRCSPMKGHSHVYWYRQLPEEGLKFMVYLQKENIIDESGMPKERFSAEFPKEGPSILRIQQVVRGDSAAYFCASSASTLPNEKLFFGSGTQLSVL.